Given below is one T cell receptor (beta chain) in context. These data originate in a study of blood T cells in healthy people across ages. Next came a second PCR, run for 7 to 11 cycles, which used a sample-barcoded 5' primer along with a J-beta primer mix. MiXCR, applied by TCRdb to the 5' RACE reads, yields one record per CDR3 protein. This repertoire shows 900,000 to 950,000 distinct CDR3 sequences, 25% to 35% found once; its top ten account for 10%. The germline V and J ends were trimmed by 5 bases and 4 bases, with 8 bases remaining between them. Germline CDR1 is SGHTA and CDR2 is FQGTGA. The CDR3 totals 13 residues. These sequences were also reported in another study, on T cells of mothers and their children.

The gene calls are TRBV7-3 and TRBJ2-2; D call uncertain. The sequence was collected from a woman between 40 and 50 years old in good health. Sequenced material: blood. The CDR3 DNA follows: TGTGCCAGCAGCCTTACGCCCACCGGGGAGCTGTTTTTT. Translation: CASSLTPTGELFF.